This T cell receptor beta chain comes out of a study of T-cell memory formation after mild COVID-19. Study findings and constraints: Mainly in CM and EM were contracting CD4+ clones; CD8+ were in EMRA. Cross-reactive memory apparently joined, as some responding clones appeared in pre-infection memory.

A word on this clonotype: What it binds is unknown.

Germline CDR1 SGHTA, CDR2 FQGNSA. The germline V and J ends were trimmed by 1 base and 8 bases, with 15 bases remaining between them. The CDR3 spans 15 residues. TCRdb reprocessed the 5' RACE reads with MiXCR, giving one entry per CDR3 protein. The data hold roughly 510,000 distinct CDR3 sequences, with 15% to 20% observed a single time. This sequence joins TRBV7-2 and TRBJ2-1; D is uncertain. The specimen was PBMCs or a T cell subset sorted from them (not recorded which). This receptor was identified in an adult woman who had mild COVID-19 (a few samples of this study predate the infection). Cell type and time point are not known. CDR3 nucleotide sequence: TGTGCCAGCAGCTTAGACCCCCTAGATTTCGATGAGCAGTTCTTC. Amino acid sequence: CASSLDPLDFDEQFF.